This T cell receptor beta chain stems from a study of blood T cell repertoires in COVID-19. Study-wide context: Recovered status applied to Cohort 3 donors who had two consecutive negative PCRs. It also applied to those with clearance or with symptom resolution. Donors in the United States, Italy and Spain gave samples during acute or convalescent COVID-19.

Produced via immunoSEQ multiplex PCR; TCRdb's table is partial and in-frame only. The sample gives fewer than 150,000 clones, around 82% of which show up once; 3% to 4% is in the top ten. Participants had their cohort set by participant-reported clinical history. This clone was observed a single time. This clonotype originated in a man aged 50 or older in a cohort exposed to, infected with or recovered from COVID-19 (not recorded which). Sequencing was carried out using PBMCs or T cells enriched from blood (not recorded which).

The CDR3 here is CASSQGLASETQYF. DNA for the CDR3: TGCGCCAGCAGCCAAGGACTAGCGAGTGAGACCCAGTACTTC. V gene TRBV4-1 combines with J gene TRBJ2-5; 8 nucleotides line up with TRBD2. The CDR3 is 14 amino acids. CDR1 MGHRA and CDR2 YSYEKL come from the germline V gene. With 1 base clipped from V and 5 bases from J, the junction kept 3 bases outside the gene matches.